The 23 T cell receptor beta chains below all came from one sample that was sequenced in a study of T cell responses to AZD1222 COVID-19 vaccine. Sequenced by immunoSEQ multiplex PCR; TCRdb stores in-frame clones only, minus some. The sample lists about 120,000 clones; roughly 88% were seen once. Sequences were derived from peripheral blood, sampled on day 0 of MenACWY control vaccination. The receptors come from an adult in good health.

J is TRBJ1-1 and V is TRBV28, with 9 bases lining up with TRBD1. CDR1 is MDHEN and CDR2 is SYDVKM in the germline V gene. The J segment lost 6 bases and the V segment lost 5 bases, leaving 16 bases of the junction unmatched. The CDR3 is 17 residues long. CDR3 loop: CASSVLYRGLMSSEAFF. The CDR3 coding sequence is TGTGCCAGCAGTGTCTTATACAGGGGGCTCATGTCGTCTGAAGCTTTCTTT.

This chain uses TRBV28 with TRBJ2-7, with D uncertain. CDR3 length equals 12 residues. From germline, CDR1 is MDHEN and CDR2 SYDVKM. Between the trimmed V and J ends, which lost 2 bases and 9 bases, there was a span of 11 bases. The CDR3 coding sequence is TGTGCCAGCAGTTTAGCGGCAGGAAGGCAGTACGTC. It codes for CASSLAAGRQYV.

This CDR3 reads CSASRQNQETQYF. In nucleotides, the CDR3 is TGCAGTGCTAGTCGACAGAACCAAGAGACCCAGTACTTC. V is TRBV20-1 and J is TRBJ2-5; the D gene is possibly TRBD1 (5 bases). Germline V gene data show CDR1 as DFQATT and CDR2 as SNEGSKA (reference sequence). Trimming shortened V by 3 bases and J by 0 bases, and 8 bases separated the two germline ends. The CDR3 is 13 amino acids.

The genes are TRBV9 and TRBJ1-2; TRBD1 aligns across 8 bases. CDR1 and CDR2 (germline): SGDLS, YYNGEE. This CDR3 region has 17 residues. V gave up 4 bases and J gave up 13 bases; unmatched junction bases: 24. The CDR3 bases are TGTGCCAGCAGCATCAAAACAAGGGACAGGTGGCCGCCTGGTCTCACCTTC. It codes for CASSIKTRDRWPPGLTF.

In its sample, this clone was seen once. The chain links TRBV18 to TRBJ2-7, with D tentatively TRBD1 or TRBD2 (5 bases each). The CDR3 totals 16 residues. V was cut by 5 bases and J by 2 bases, with 19 bases left in between. CDR1 KGHSH and CDR2 LQKENI come from the germline V gene. The CDR3 nucleotides read TGTGCCAGCTCATCCGAGGGGCCTAGCACAACCTACGAGCAGTACGTC. As protein: CASSSEGPSTTYEQYV.

This clone appeared a single time. The chain joins TRBV29-1 to TRBJ2-7; TRBD1 aligns across 7 bases. The germline CDR1 and CDR2 sequences are SQVTM and ANQGSEA. The CDR3 loop spans 14 amino acids. The J segment lost 4 bases and the V segment lost 1 base, leaving 7 bases of the junction unmatched. The CDR3 DNA reads as TGCAGCGTTGAAGTTGCAGGGGGATTTTACGAGCAGTACGTC. Amino acids: CSVEVAGGFYEQYV.

Of note for this clone: This specimen includes other DNA sequences encoding the same CDR3. This chain joins TRBV20-1 and TRBJ1-1, with D uncertain. V lost 2 bases and J 2 bases, leaving 3 bases between the germline ends. In germline, CDR1 is DFQATT, CDR2 SNEGSKA (reference sequence). This CDR3 region has 11 residues. The CDR3 bases are TGCAGTGCTAGAAAAAACACTGAAGCTTTCTTT. Amino acids: CSARKNTEAFF.

The chain combines TRBV7-9 with TRBJ1-2, with TRBD1 matching 7 bases. V trimming: 8 bases; J trimming: 0 bases; junction bases outside the gene matches: 12. CDR3 length: 16 residues. The germline CDR1 and CDR2 sequences are SEHNR and FQNEAQ (reference sequence). The CDR3 nucleotides read TGTGCCAGCGGGGGGGACAGCCTAAACCCTAACTATGGCTACACCTTC. Amino acid sequence: CASGGDSLNPNYGYTF.

This chain links TRBV7-3 with TRBJ2-3, with D tentatively TRBD1 (5 bases). This CDR3 is built from 15 residues. Trimming left V 4 bases short and J 0 bases short, with 11 bases between. The germline V gene has CDR1 SGHTA and CDR2 FQGTGA. The CDR3 DNA reads TGTGCCAGCAGCTCCTCAGGGCCAAGCACAGATACGCAGTATTTT. Amino acids: CASSSSGPSTDTQYF.

The chain joins TRBV19 to TRBJ2-2, with D perhaps TRBD2 (6 bases). The ends were cut back, 3 bases at V and 1 base at J, with 15 bases in the middle. The CDR3 is made up of 17 amino acids. Germline V CDR1 and CDR2: LNHDA, SQIVND (reference sequence). CDR3 sequence: CASSMSRGGVNTGELFF. CDR3 DNA: TGTGCCAGTAGTATGTCGCGGGGAGGCGTGAACACCGGGGAGCTGTTTTTT.

The J gene is TRBJ2-1, the V gene TRBV9; no definite D call. Per germline, CDR1 SGDLS and CDR2 YYNGEE. CDR3 size: 14 residues. V gave up 0 bases and J gave up 3 bases, with 7 bases separating them. CDR3 region: CASSVGASYNEQFF. CDR3 sequence (DNA): TGTGCCAGCAGCGTAGGGGCTAGCTACAATGAGCAGTTCTTC. Looking up the rest from reference TRBV9 and TRBJ2-1 gives the full variable domain: DSGVTQTPKHLITATGQRVTLRCSPRSGDLSVYWYQQSLDQGLQFLIQYYNGEERAKGNILERFSAQQFPDLHSELNLSSLELGDSALYFCASSVGASYNEQFFGPGTRLTVL.

In DNA form, the CDR3 reads TGTGCCAGCAGTGGGGAACAGGGGATTTCAGCCGAAGCTTTCTTT. Protein product: CASSGEQGISAEAFF. J is TRBJ1-1 and V is TRBV28; 7 bases match TRBD1. Germline CDR1 is MDHEN and CDR2 is SYDVKM. V dropped 5 bases and J dropped 8; count of bases not matched to a gene: 14. The CDR3 has 15 residues. Full variable domain (rest looked up from reference TRBV28 and TRBJ1-1): DVKVTQSSRYLVKRTGEKVFLECVQDMDHENMFWYRQDPGLGLRLIYFSYDVKMKEKGDIPEGYSVSREKKERFSLILESASTNQTSMYLCASSGEQGISAEAFFGQGTRLTVV.

The V gene is TRBV6-1, the J gene TRBJ2-5; a weak D match, TRBD2 (6 bases). The CDR3 length is 15 residues. The germline V gene has CDR1 MNHNS and CDR2 SASEGT. The ends were cut back, 1 base at V and 0 bases at J, with 9 bases in the middle. Here the CDR3 DNA reads TGTGCCAGCAGTGAAGGGCCTAGCGACCAAGAGACCCAGTACTTC. This sequence encodes CASSEGPSDQETQYF.

The rearrangement joins TRBV29-1 to TRBJ2-1; 7 positions match TRBD2. The CDR3 contains 14 residues. Germline V gene sequence: CDR1 SQVTM, CDR2 ANQGSEA. V shed 6 bases and J 3 bases; nucleotides not matched to a gene: 8. CDR3 coding DNA: TGCAGCGTCGGGAGCGGGGATCTCTACAATGAGCAGTTCTTC. Its translation: CSVGSGDLYNEQFF.

The genes are TRBV7-7 and TRBJ2-2; D is unresolved. The CDR3 totals 14 residues. Trimming removed 2 bases from V and 4 bases from J, with 8 bases in between. Germline V gene lookup returns CDR1 SSHAT and CDR2 FNYEAQ (reference sequence). Here the CDR3 DNA reads TGTGCCAGCAGCTTAAACGCTTTCACCGGGGAGCTGTTTTTT. This codes for CASSLNAFTGELFF.

This chain joins TRBV6-5 and TRBJ2-7; 10 bases are a match to TRBD2. Germline V CDR1 and CDR2: MNHEY, SVGAGI. V lost 10 bases to trimming and J lost 4 bases; unmatched junction nucleotides: 10. This CDR3 is 14 amino acids long. The CDR3 DNA reads TGTGCCACCATGAGACTAGCGGGCTCATACGAGCAGTACTTC. This gives the protein CATMRLAGSYEQYF.

The V gene is TRBV7-8, the J gene TRBJ2-7, with 12 nucleotides matching TRBD2. The junction had 1 base not matched to a gene; V was cut back by 0 bases and J by 7 bases. The germline gives CDR1 SGHVS, CDR2 FQNEAQ. The CDR3 extends over 14 amino acids. In nucleotides, the CDR3 is TGTGCCAGCAGCTTAGCCGGGACTAGCGGGGAGCAGTACTTC. Its protein product is CASSLAGTSGEQYF.

The chain recombines TRBV4-3 with TRBJ1-4, with D unclear. The V end lost 0 bases, the J end lost 7 bases, and 9 bases lay between the germline ends. This CDR3 region has 14 residues. CDR1 and CDR2 from the germline V gene are LGHNA and YSLEER. The CDR3, as DNA: TGCGCCAGCAGCCAAGATAGAGGGAGTGAAAAACTGTTTTTT. This translates into CASSQDRGSEKLFF.

V is TRBV30 and J is TRBJ2-7; no definite D call. The CDR3 totals 12 residues. V lost 0 bases and J lost 2, with 5 bases in between. CDR1 and CDR2 (germline): GTSNPN, SVGIG (reference sequence). CDR3: CAWSVLAYEQYF. The CDR3 region has the DNA TGTGCCTGGAGTGTTTTAGCCTACGAGCAGTACTTC.

This clone was counted between two and nine times. The chain employs TRBV12-3 or TRBV12-4 and TRBJ2-5, with D perhaps TRBD1 (6 bases). CDR3 size: 12 residues. Trimming shortened V by 6 bases and J by 3 bases, and 8 bases separated the two germline ends. The CDR3 reads CASRGTKETQYF. The CDR3 DNA follows: TGTGCCAGCAGGGGGACAAAAGAGACCCAGTACTTC.

The V call is TRBV4-1, the J call TRBJ2-7, with 9 nucleotides matching TRBD2. The V and J ends lost 0 bases and 4 bases, in that order; junction bases with no gene match: 10. The CDR3 covers 17 residues. In germline, CDR1 is MGHRA, CDR2 YSYEKL. CDR3 sequence: CASSQDGGRAPRYEQYF. In nucleotides, the CDR3 is TGCGCCAGCAGCCAAGATGGCGGGAGGGCCCCTCGGTACGAGCAGTACTTC.

The V and J genes are TRBV27 and TRBJ1-5, with 7 nucleotides matching TRBD1. This CDR3 comprises 18 residues. Germline assignment: CDR1 MNHEY and CDR2 SMNVEV (reference sequence). V shed 5 bases, J shed 2 bases, and the junction held 15 bases outside the gene matches. CDR3 loop: CASSPHGPNTGGNQPQHF. The CDR3 DNA sequence: TGTGCCAGCAGTCCACACGGCCCGAATACAGGGGGCAATCAGCCCCAGCATTTT.

This clone occurred a few times. CDR3 amino acids: CASSLGSGRATYGYTF. CDR3 DNA sequence: TGTGCCAGCAGCTTAGGATCGGGCAGAGCGACCTATGGCTACACCTTC. The chain has TRBV11-2 and TRBJ1-2, with D hard to call. Germline values: CDR1 SGHAT, CDR2 FQNNGV. The germline V and J ends were trimmed by 1 base and 4 bases, with 16 bases remaining between them. CDR3 length: 16 residues.